The rows below give T cell receptor beta chains drawn from one sample of a study of blood T cell repertoires in COVID-19. Method: immunoSEQ multiplex PCR; TCRdb's copy keeps in-frame clones and lacks some. The sample holds about 130,000 clones, about 80% seen once. Sequences were obtained from peripheral blood. These receptors all come from an elderly woman with acute or convalescent COVID-19. Each CDR3 is given with its conserved first and last residue. D genes are given only for firm matches. The listing skips clone size in some rows; elsewhere it reads once, few, many or a size class.

d_call	j_call	clone_size	v_call	cdr3_aa	cdr3_nt
.	TRBJ1-1	.	TRBV19	CASSIDQRGVAFF	TGTGCCAGTAGTATAGATCAGAGAGGAGTAGCTTTCTTT
.	TRBJ1-1	.	TRBV19	CASSRTGNTEAFF	TGTGCCAGTAGTCGTACAGGGAACACTGAAGCTTTCTTT
TRBD2	TRBJ2-1	once	TRBV10-3	CAISRLAGTYNEQFF	TGTGCCATCAGCAGACTAGCGGGGACCTACAATGAGCAGTTCTTC
TRBD1	TRBJ1-5	.	TRBV11-3	CASSLVRRVSGTGLNQPQHF	TGTGCCAGCAGCTTAGTTAGAAGGGTCTCGGGGACAGGACTCAATCAGCCCCAGCATTTT
.	TRBJ1-1	.	TRBV11-2	CASSREANTEAFF	TGTGCCAGCAGCCGGGAAGCGAACACTGAAGCTTTCTTT
.	TRBJ2-1	.	TRBV2	CASSGEAAYNEQFF	TGTGCCAGCAGCGGGGAGGCAGCTTACAATGAGCAGTTCTTC
TRBD2	TRBJ2-3	.	TRBV5-4	CASKLAGGAHTQYF	TGTGCCAGCAAACTAGCGGGGGGGGCCCATACGCAGTATTTT
TRBD1	TRBJ1-5	.	TRBV4-1	CASSQPDRGDQPQHF	TGCGCCAGCAGCCAGCCGGACAGGGGGGATCAGCCCCAGCATTTT
TRBD1	TRBJ1-2	.	TRBV9	CASSVGTGGFYGYTF	TGTGCCAGCAGCGTTGGGACAGGGGGTTTCTATGGCTACACCTTC
.	TRBJ1-1	.	TRBV6-5	CASSYLTPPDTEAFF	TGTGCCAGCAGTTACCTGACACCCCCCGACACTGAAGCTTTCTTT
TRBD2	TRBJ2-1	.	TRBV3-1/TRBV3-2	CASSRSQRGGRYNEQFF	TGTGCCAGCAGCAGGTCCCAGCGGGGGGGGAGGTACAATGAGCAGTTCTTC
.	TRBJ1-2	.	TRBV10-3	CAISGPDYGYTF	TGTGCCATCAGTGGGCCTGACTATGGCTACACCTTC
TRBD1	TRBJ1-1	.	TRBV5-1	CASSPSTGLNTEAFF	TGCGCCAGCAGCCCGTCGACAGGGCTGAACACTGAAGCTTTCTTT
TRBD1	TRBJ2-4	.	TRBV27	CASRPQGAVSKNIQYF	TGTGCCAGCAGACCTCAGGGGGCGGTTAGTAAAAACATTCAGTACTTC
.	TRBJ1-3	.	TRBV29-1	CSVDVSGNTIYF	TGCAGCGTTGACGTCTCTGGAAACACCATATATTTT
.	TRBJ1-2	.	TRBV30	CAWSAGLTYGYTF	TGTGCCTGGAGTGCAGGCCTTACCTATGGCTACACCTTC
TRBD2	TRBJ2-3	.	TRBV6-1	CASSAWTSGGGLISTDTQYF	TGTGCCAGCAGTGCCTGGACTAGCGGGGGGGGCCTGATTAGCACAGATACGCAGTATTTT
.	TRBJ2-3	once	TRBV7-3	CASSLQGSPTDTQYF	TGTGCCAGCAGCTTACAGGGGTCTCCCACAGATACGCAGTATTTT
TRBD2	TRBJ2-5	.	TRBV6-5	CASTGGGGQETQYF	TGTGCCAGCACGGGAGGGGGGGGGCAAGAGACCCAGTACTTC
.	TRBJ1-1	.	TRBV6-2/TRBV6-3	CASSYLSAEAFF	TGTGCCAGCAGTTATCTCAGCGCTGAAGCTTTCTTT
TRBD2	TRBJ2-2	.	TRBV2	CASSDQAGGPRKPGELFF	TGTGCCAGCAGTGATCAAGCGGGGGGGCCTAGAAAGCCCGGGGAGCTGTTTTTT
.	TRBJ2-3	.	TRBV7-6	CASSLAANPGPDTQYF	TGTGCCAGCAGCTTAGCGGCGAACCCGGGTCCAGATACGCAGTATTTT
TRBD1	TRBJ1-6	.	TRBV6-6	CASSYMGRGQSPLHF	TGTGCCAGCAGTTACATGGGCAGGGGGCAATCACCCCTCCACTTT
TRBD1	TRBJ1-5	.	TRBV6-5	CASSLSPGGQPQHF	TGTGCCAGCAGCCTCAGCCCAGGGGGTCAGCCCCAGCATTTT
.	TRBJ2-7	.	TRBV9	CASSVVATGYEQYF	TGTGCCAGCAGCGTAGTAGCGACCGGCTACGAGCAGTACTTC
.	TRBJ1-1	.	TRBV5-1	CASSLEGGTTEAFF	TGCGCCAGCAGCTTAGAGGGCGGGACCACTGAAGCTTTCTTT
TRBD1	TRBJ1-1	.	TRBV18	CASSPGTGVRRTEAFF	TGTGCCAGCTCACCAGGGACAGGGGTTAGGAGGACTGAAGCTTTCTTT
.	TRBJ1-1	.	TRBV10-1	CASREQGSTEAFF	TGCGCCAGCAGGGAACAGGGATCGACTGAAGCTTTCTTT
TRBD1	TRBJ2-1	.	TRBV27	CASSLTDRGGEQFF	TGTGCCAGCAGTTTAACGGACAGGGGAGGGGAGCAGTTCTTC
.	TRBJ1-2	.	TRBV10-2	CASRGGELIWDYGYTF	TGCGCCAGCCGGGGAGGGGAACTGATTTGGGACTATGGCTACACCTTC
TRBD1	TRBJ1-1	.	TRBV10-1	CASTIQGTTEAFF	TGCGCCAGCACCATACAGGGGACCACTGAAGCTTTCTTT
.	TRBJ1-2	.	TRBV9	CASSAVAGYGYTF	TGTGCCAGCAGCGCCGTTGCAGGTTATGGCTACACCTTC
TRBD1	TRBJ1-4	.	TRBV5-4	CASSPDRAGEKLFF	TGTGCCAGCAGCCCGGACAGGGCCGGGGAAAAACTGTTTTTT
TRBD1	TRBJ2-1	.	TRBV7-2	CASSLVTDRVLYNEQFF	TGTGCCAGCAGCTTAGTTACGGACAGGGTACTCTACAATGAGCAGTTCTTC
.	TRBJ2-1	.	TRBV3-1/TRBV3-2	CASSQGDSRQYNEQFF	TGTGCCAGCAGCCAAGGGGACTCGCGACAATACAATGAGCAGTTCTTC
.	TRBJ1-5	.	TRBV6-5	CASNPTRVSNQPQHF	TGTGCCAGCAACCCTACGAGGGTTAGCAATCAGCCCCAGCATTTT
.	TRBJ2-5	.	TRBV16	CASSQSDRGGYF	TGTGCCAGCAGCCAATCGGATCGGGGAGGATACTTC
TRBD2	TRBJ2-1	.	TRBV11-2	CASSSLAGYNEQFF	TGTGCCAGCAGCTCACTAGCGGGGTACAATGAGCAGTTCTTC
TRBD1	TRBJ2-7	once	TRBV10-3	CAISDGDSSYEQYF	TGTGCCATCAGTGACGGGGACAGCTCCTACGAGCAGTACTTC
.	TRBJ2-1	.	TRBV5-1	CASSLEGDNEQFF	TGCGCCAGCAGCTTGGAGGGGGACAATGAGCAGTTCTTC
TRBD1	TRBJ1-2	.	TRBV10-3	CAAGTGDYGYTF	TGTGCCGCCGGGACAGGGGACTATGGCTACACCTTC
.	TRBJ1-1	.	TRBV11-2	CASSLNGGPDTEAFF	TGTGCCAGCAGCTTAAATGGCGGGCCGGACACTGAAGCTTTCTTT
TRBD2	TRBJ2-7	.	TRBV2	CASSPGLAGGGQYF	TGTGCCAGCAGTCCGGGACTAGCGGGCGGGGGGCAGTACTTC
TRBD2	TRBJ2-7	.	TRBV6-2/TRBV6-3	CASSWGLAGVYYEQYF	TGTGCCAGCAGTTGGGGACTAGCGGGGGTATACTACGAGCAGTACTTC
.	TRBJ2-3	.	TRBV6-2/TRBV6-3	CASSYVGGQDTQYF	TGTGCCAGCAGTTACGTCGGAGGTCAGGATACGCAGTATTTT
.	TRBJ2-5	.	TRBV3-1/TRBV3-2	CASSGTGGRETQYF	TGTGCCAGCAGCGGTACGGGGGGCCGAGAGACCCAGTACTTC
.	TRBJ1-5	.	TRBV27	CASSLSSESQPQHF	TGTGCCAGCAGTTTATCGAGTGAGTCACAGCCCCAGCATTTT
TRBD2	TRBJ2-5	.	TRBV4-1	CASSPQTSGGRETQYF	TGCGCCAGCAGCCCACAGACTAGCGGGGGGCGGGAGACCCAGTACTTC
TRBD2	TRBJ2-1	.	TRBV11-3	CASSFGGAGGNEQFF	TGTGCCAGCAGCTTCGGGGGGGCCGGGGGGAATGAGCAGTTCTTC